What follows are 8 T cell receptor beta chains derived from one specimen sequenced in a study of cytotoxic CD8 clonotypes in ibrutinib-treated CLL. TCRdb's table, derived via immunoSEQ multiplex PCR, lists solely in-frame clones and lacks some. In the table there are 20,000 to 25,000 clones, 65% to 80% of which are singletons. Sequencing was performed on PBMCs, taken after 12 months of ibrutinib treatment. Source of these receptors: a human donor with chronic lymphocytic leukemia.

The V call is TRBV6-5, the J call TRBJ2-5; no definite D call. This CDR3 region has 11 residues. Per germline, CDR1 MNHEY and CDR2 SVGAGI. V dropped 2 bases and J dropped 5 bases, with 3 bases sitting between them. The CDR3 coding sequence is TGTGCCAGCAGTTACGGGGAGACCCAGTACTTC. Protein product: CASSYGETQYF.

The CDR3 region is CASSLAGQGSDTQYF. The DNA of the CDR3 is TGCGCCAGCAGCTTGGCGGGACAGGGGTCTGATACGCAGTATTTT. This chain links TRBV5-1 with TRBJ2-3, with TRBD1 identical over 10 bases. The V segment lost 0 bases and the J segment 6 bases; nucleotides outside the gene matches: 4. CDR1 is SGHRS, CDR2 YFSETQ, per germline. The CDR3 consists of 15 residues.

This clone was recorded once. This chain links TRBV7-6 with TRBJ1-1; D gene uncertain. Germline CDR1 and CDR2: SGHVS and FNYEAQ. This CDR3 region has 14 residues. V was cut by 2 bases and J by 0 bases, with 7 bases left in between. CDR3 DNA sequence: TGTGCCAGCAGCTTACCAGGTCTGAACACTGAAGCTTTCTTT. Its translation is CASSLPGLNTEAFF.

The sample holds a few counts of this clone. The genes are TRBV2 and TRBJ1-6, with a tentative D call TRBD1 (6 bases). The CDR3 length is 14 residues. The ends were cut back, 4 bases at V and 9 bases at J, with 13 bases in the middle. Germline V CDR1 and CDR2: SNHLY, FYNNEI. The chain's CDR3 is CASSVVQGGSPLHF. The CDR3 DNA reads as TGTGCCAGCAGTGTGGTACAGGGCGGTTCACCCCTCCACTTT.

The chain carries TRBV28 and TRBJ2-5, with D possibly matching TRBD1 (6 bases). This CDR3 is 15 amino acids long. The V and J ends lost 6 bases and 1 base respectively, with 15 bases between them. Germline V gene data show CDR1 as MDHEN and CDR2 as SYDVKM. The DNA of the CDR3 is TGTGCCAGCAGATTTGGGCAGGGGTTCCAAGAGACCCAGTACTTC. Translated: CASRFGQGFQETQYF.

This chain connects TRBV5-1 to TRBJ2-3; 10 bases align to TRBD1. CDR1 and CDR2 from the germline V gene are SGHRS and YFSETQ. J gave up 4 bases and V 6 bases, and 5 bases lay outside the gene matches. The CDR3 sequence is 14 residues long. The CDR3 DNA reads as TGCGCCAGCAAAGACAGGGGGCTCGCAGATACGCAGTATTTT. Protein product: CASKDRGLADTQYF. The complete variable domain, with remaining parts taken from reference TRBV5-1 and TRBJ2-3, reads KAGVTQTPRYLIKTRGQQVTLSCSPISGHRSVSWYQQTPGQGLQFLFEYFSETQRNKGNFPGRFSGRQFSNSRSEMNVSTLELGDSALYLCASKDRGLADTQYFGPGTRLTVL.

V gene TRBV5-1 combines with J gene TRBJ1-1; 7 bases fit TRBD1. V lost 4 bases, J lost 0 bases, and 6 bases stayed unmatched. The CDR3 length is 15 residues. Germline CDR1 is SGHRS and CDR2 is YFSETQ. As DNA, the CDR3 is TGCGCCAGCAGCGAAGCCGGGACAGTGAACACTGAAGCTTTCTTT. Amino acid sequence: CASSEAGTVNTEAFF. Using reference TRBV5-1 and TRBJ1-1 for the parts outside the CDR3, the full variable domain is KAGVTQTPRYLIKTRGQQVTLSCSPISGHRSVSWYQQTPGQGLQFLFEYFSETQRNKGNFPGRFSGRQFSNSRSEMNVSTLELGDSALYLCASSEAGTVNTEAFFGQGTRLTVV.

V usage is TRBV4-2 and J usage is TRBJ1-5; 10 nucleotides line up with TRBD1. The germline gives CDR1 LGHNA, CDR2 YNFKEQ. The CDR3 totals 15 residues. V gave up 1 base and J gave up 5 bases; unmatched junction bases: 2. The chain's CDR3 is CASSQGQGAHQPQHF. The DNA of the CDR3 is TGTGCCAGCAGCCAAGGACAGGGGGCGCATCAGCCCCAGCATTTT.